This TCR beta chain was recovered during a study of shared clonotypes between healthy human individuals. Overall study results and limits: Clonotypes that were shared across a handful of donors made up 4% to 6% of naive CD4 clonotypes.

The naive CD8 fraction comprised CD45RO-negative cells positively selected for CCR7 and excluded terminally differentiated effector memory CD45RA+ cells. Details on this clone: What it recognizes is unknown.

V dropped 2 bases and J dropped 4 bases, with 11 bases sitting between them. Germline CDR1 SQVTM, CDR2 ANQGSEA. This CDR3 comprises 13 residues. Per the authors' pipeline: Filtering differed since immunoSEQ provided only junctions, with no quality scores. The data were produced by immunoSEQ multiplex PCR, yet TCRdb's version contains in-frame clones alone and is incomplete. V, J and clone size were drawn from that table, and D and trimming were deduced from the DNA. The table has around 700,000 clones, roughly nine tenths seen once; the top ten hold nearly 25%. Sequencing input: naive CD8+ T cells sorted from blood. This chain connects TRBV29-1 to TRBJ2-5, with D possibly TRBD1 on 6 matching bases. The TCR comes from a man aged 25 to 45 in good health. The CDR3 loop is CSVEYRDGETQYF. The DNA of the CDR3 is TGCAGCGTTGAATACAGGGATGGAGAGACCCAGTACTTC.